This T cell receptor beta chain is drawn from a study of T-cell memory formation after mild COVID-19. The ends were cut back, 4 bases at V and 0 bases at J, with 14 bases in the middle. Per the germline V gene, CDR1 is SGHRS and CDR2 is YFSETQ. This CDR3 region has 16 residues. With respect to this clonotype: What it binds is unknown.

5'RACE with constant-segment primers built TCRalpha and TCRbeta cDNA libraries with UMIs. TCRdb independently ran MiXCR on the 5' RACE reads; one entry per CDR3 protein. This sample has just under 550,000 distinct CDR3 sequences, with over 20% found just once. General observations from the study: Balance between CD4 and CD8 was seen in clones contracting day 15 to 85, and a CD4+ lean was seen in later expanders. Mainly in CM and EM were contracting CD4+ clones; CD8+ were in EMRA.

Sequences were obtained from PBMCs or a T cell subset sorted from them (not recorded which). The chain is built from TRBV5-1 and TRBJ2-1, with D possibly TRBD2 on 5 matching bases. This receptor was identified in an adult woman who had mild COVID-19 (a few samples of this study predate the infection). Cell type and time point are not known. CDR3 sequence reads: CASSPEDWSSYNEQFF. As DNA, the CDR3 is TGCGCCAGCAGCCCCGAGGACTGGAGCTCCTACAATGAGCAGTTCTTC.